The entry below gives a single T cell receptor (beta chain) sequence along with its context. In its sample, this clonotype was seen many times. This clone's antigen is unknown. No much larger clonotype is one base removed from it; base qualities were not supplied. The data stem from a study of early T cells in non-severe SARS-CoV-2 infection (dated by TCRdb to about 2021). Study-level background: TCR sequencing used bulk RNA from unsorted whole blood, so alpha and beta chains could not be paired. Results and caveats for the whole study, not just this receptor: Matching against VDJdb was skewed toward anti-spike CD8 responses, likely underestimated virus-specific expansions, and missed private and CD4 specificities.

A case-control design nested within a healthcare worker cohort in London, UK, was used, with weekly nasopharyngeal swab PCR tests and blood sampling performed. Healthcare workers were enrolled in the week of the UK lockdown, from 23 to 31 March 2020, and were followed every week for up to roughly 16 weeks. Library preparation used 5' RACE. Sequencing was performed on a NextSeq 500. The TCR library protocol attached unique molecular identifiers to individual cDNA molecules to correct for sequencing error and PCR bias. TCR alpha and beta chains were both sequenced, and the abundances of alpha and beta sequences in each sample were closely correlated with each other. The authors' pipeline ran thus. Decombinator V4 was used to annotate the V gene, J gene and CDR3 of the TCR sequences. TCRs were defined as expanded if a significant change between any two time points was detected under a Poisson model with p below 0.0001. Abundances of TCRs were expressed as counts per million after normalisation to the total number of TCRs sequenced in each sample. MAIT TCRs were defined by TRAV1-2 paired with TRAJ12, TRAJ20 or TRAJ33, and iNKT TCRs by TRAV10 paired with TRAJ18. VDJdb, accessed on 1 November 2021, was searched for TCRs annotated for CMV, EBV and SARS-CoV-2, and TCRs annotated for more than one antigen were excluded. TCRdb trimmed public reads at Q25 via fastp, called clones via MiXCR and kept in-frame beta chains. One record per CDR3 amino acid sequence lists the most common genes and DNA. TCRdb's processing, not the authors' own work, is the source of the V and J calls. The sample table records about 72,000 distinct CDR3 sequences; roughly 9.1% of these occur just once. The ten largest account for roughly 3.2% of the sample.

From the cysteine through the phenylalanine, the CDR3 covers 14 amino acids. Just CDR3 DNA is preserved here, 42 bases in frame from base 1. Germline trimming amounts to 5 bases on V and 4 bases on J, with 8 as the count of junction bases outside the gene matches. The germline V gene (reference sequence) supplies CDR1 DFQATT and CDR2 SNEGSKA. The sample comprised whole blood. This receptor was taken from an adult who was a healthcare worker with PCR-confirmed SARS-CoV-2 infection or an uninfected control (not recorded which). Here the chain combines TRBV20-1 and TRBJ2-7; 10 central bases correspond to TRBD2. The CDR3 region has the sequence CSAALPSGSYEQYF. The DNA sequence is TGCAGTGCTGCGCTTCCTAGCGGGAGTTACGAGCAGTACTTC.